The sequence of this T cell receptor (beta chain) was determined in a study of blood T cell repertoires in COVID-19. Study at large: The study drew acute and convalescent COVID-19 samples from the United States, Italy and Spain. Sources were T cells, B-cell-depleted T cells, or PBMCs; the material itself was cDNA or gDNA.

CDR3 length equals 13 residues. Per the germline V gene, CDR1 is MDHEN and CDR2 is SYDVKM. The V gene lost 10 bases and the J gene lost 4 bases, with 14 bases spanning the gap. In the source study's methods: Nucleated cell number was recorded as an estimate derived from reference gene primer amplification. Clones were sequenced by immunoSEQ multiplex PCR, and TCRdb holds only the in-frame ones, with some missing. V and J calls and clone size follow that table, whereas D and trimming were derived from the DNA. The data hold tens of thousands of clones, with around 90% observed a single time. This clone was picked up one time.

The chain has TRBV28 and TRBJ1-3; D unclear. The source material was peripheral blood. The TCR originated in a woman of 80 years or more with acute or convalescent COVID-19. CDR3: CATVRGLGNTIYF. CDR3 in DNA: TGTGCCACCGTCCGAGGACTCGGAAACACCATATATTTT. Combining the CDR3 with reference TRBV28 and TRBJ1-3 gives the whole variable domain DVKVTQSSRYLVKRTGEKVFLECVQDMDHENMFWYRQDPGLGLRLIYFSYDVKMKEKGDIPEGYSVSREKKERFSLILESASTNQTSMYLCATVRGLGNTIYFGEGSWLTVV.